Each of the 17 T cell receptor beta chains below was sequenced from the same sample in a study of blood T cell repertoires in COVID-19 (dated by TCRdb to about 2020). Library preparation used the immunoSEQ multiplex PCR assay. TCRdb retrieved this table from immuneACCESS and kept in-frame rearrangements only. Not all clones are present; in checked studies, unresolved V genes account for under half, and no reason is known for the remainder. The table for this sample lists 100,000 to 130,000 clones; approximately 88% of them were counted only once. The top ten hold about 6.8% of the sample. Specimen: peripheral blood. The origin of the receptors is a man aged 45-60 years with active or convalescent COVID-19.

The rearrangement uses TRBV7-2 and TRBJ2-2; no clear D gene. Trimming took 3 bases from V and 9 from J, leaving 8 bases between them. This CDR3 has 12 amino acids. Germline V gives CDR1 SGHTA, CDR2 FQGNSA. The CDR3 is CASSLGARELFF. The DNA of the CDR3 is TGTGCCAGCAGCTTGGGCGCGAGGGAGCTGTTTTTT.

The chain is built from TRBV5-1 and TRBJ2-7; 7 positions match TRBD2. Germline V gives CDR1 SGHRS, CDR2 YFSETQ. V trimming: 0 bases; J trimming: 1 base; junction bases outside the gene matches: 4. The CDR3 length is 15 residues. CDR3 region: CASSLAGGGSYEQYF. The CDR3 nucleotides are TGCGCCAGCAGCTTGGCCGGCGGGGGATCCTACGAGCAGTACTTC.

The chain uses TRBV5-1 and TRBJ2-1; 8 bases match TRBD1. With V trimmed by 4 bases and J by 8 bases, 14 bases remained unmatched. Germline values: CDR1 SGHRS, CDR2 YFSETQ. This CDR3 is built from 16 residues. CDR3 amino acids: CASSPAGQGPSHEQFF. CDR3 sequence (DNA): TGCGCCAGCAGCCCGGCTGGACAGGGTCCTTCTCATGAGCAGTTCTTC.

The chain carries TRBV19 and TRBJ2-1; TRBD1 aligns across 7 bases. J lost 4 bases, V lost 8 bases, and 5 bases had no gene match. The CDR3 covers 13 residues. In germline, CDR1 is LNHDA, CDR2 SQIVND (reference sequence). CDR3 protein: CASGQENYNEQFF. CDR3 nucleotide sequence: TGTGCCAGTGGACAGGAGAATTACAATGAGCAGTTCTTC.

The CDR3 is CASSQTGGMSLWNEQFF. CDR3 bases: TGTGCCAGCAGCCAAACAGGGGGCATGTCTTTATGGAATGAGCAGTTCTTC. The rearrangement uses TRBV11-2 and TRBJ2-1, with TRBD1 matching 9 bases. J was trimmed by 7 bases and V by 5 bases; bases with no gene match: 15. CDR3 length: 17 amino acids. Per germline, CDR1 SGHAT and CDR2 FQNNGV.

This clone showed up just a few times. The chain is built from TRBV7-8 and TRBJ2-2; 10 positions agree with TRBD1. Looked up from germline, CDR1 is SGHVS and CDR2 is FQNEAQ. V shed 5 bases, J shed 3 bases, and the junction held 6 bases outside the gene matches. This CDR3 spans 16 amino acids. The CDR3 sequence: CASSPDRGTDTGELFF. In DNA, the CDR3 is TGTGCCAGCAGCCCGGACAGGGGGACCGACACCGGGGAGCTGTTTTTT.

The chain is built from TRBV5-6 and TRBJ2-3; 12 bases are a match to TRBD2. Trimming at V came to 4 bases and at J to 3 bases, leaving 9 bases not matched to a gene. The CDR3 sequence is 17 residues long. Germline V gene data show CDR1 as SGHDT and CDR2 as YYEEEE. CDR3 nucleotides: TGTGCCAGCAGCCCGACGTTAACTAGCGGGAGGACAGATACGCAGTATTTT. Translated, it gives CASSPTLTSGRTDTQYF.

The rearrangement uses TRBV5-6 and TRBJ2-1; 8 bases line up with TRBD1. CDR1 is SGHDT and CDR2 is YYEEEE in the germline V gene. The CDR3 length is 15 residues. Trimming cost V 5 bases and J 6 bases; bases outside gene matches: 10. CDR3 amino acids: CASSPGQAGLNEQFF. As DNA, the CDR3 is TGTGCCAGCAGTCCGGGACAGGCCGGTCTCAATGAGCAGTTCTTC.

V is TRBV19 and J is TRBJ2-5; TRBD2 aligns across 8 bases. Germline lookup yields CDR1 LNHDA and CDR2 SQIVND (reference sequence). The CDR3 sequence is 14 residues long. V shed 6 bases, J shed 0 bases, and the junction held 3 bases outside the gene matches. The CDR3 region has the DNA TGTGCCAGTAGAACTAGCGGACACCAAGAGACCCAGTACTTC. It specifies CASRTSGHQETQYF.

This clone has just a few counts. The chain recombines TRBV5-1 with TRBJ2-5; the D gene is possibly TRBD2 (5 bases). Trimming removed 7 bases from V and 5 bases from J, with 15 bases in between. This CDR3 spans 13 amino acids. Germline lookup yields CDR1 SGHRS and CDR2 YFSETQ. CDR3 loop: CASARGLEETQYF. CDR3 coding DNA: TGCGCCAGCGCCCGAGGGTTGGAGGAGACCCAGTACTTC. Full variable domain (rest looked up from reference TRBV5-1 and TRBJ2-5): KAGVTQTPRYLIKTRGQQVTLSCSPISGHRSVSWYQQTPGQGLQFLFEYFSETQRNKGNFPGRFSGRQFSNSRSEMNVSTLELGDSALYLCASARGLEETQYFGPGTRLLVL.

The rearrangement joins TRBV10-3 to TRBJ2-5; D is ambiguous. CDR3 length: 13 amino acids. V shed 6 bases and J shed 5 bases, with 13 bases lying between them. Germline CDR1 ENHRY, CDR2 SYGVKD. For the CDR3, the DNA is TGTGCCATCAGGGCCCCGGGTGCGGAGACCCAGTACTTC. As protein: CAIRAPGAETQYF.

The chain is built from TRBV7-8 and TRBJ2-7; TRBD1 matches at 9 bases. The CDR3 is made up of 19 amino acids. V was pared by 5 bases and J by 0 bases, with 17 bases of the junction left unmatched. In germline, CDR1 is SGHVS, CDR2 FQNEAQ. CDR3 sequence reads: CASSAGFTGGPTLSYEQYF. The CDR3 DNA is TGTGCCAGCAGCGCCGGCTTCACAGGGGGCCCGACTCTCTCCTACGAGCAGTACTTC.

This chain connects TRBV29-1 to TRBJ2-1; 7 nucleotides agree with TRBD2. The germline V gene has CDR1 SQVTM and CDR2 ANQGSEA. The CDR3 is 14 amino acids. V was pared by 5 bases and J by 6 bases, with 10 bases of the junction left unmatched. The CDR3 sequence is CSVRREAGRNEQFF. CDR3 sequence (DNA): TGCAGCGTTCGGCGGGAAGCGGGGCGCAATGAGCAGTTCTTC.

The chain couples TRBV28 to TRBJ2-7, with a weak D call TRBD2 (7 bases). The CDR3 runs to 14 residues. V was pared by 4 bases and J by 0 bases, with 10 bases between. The germline V gene encodes CDR1 MDHEN and CDR2 SYDVKM. The CDR3 sequence: CASSWGGYSYEQYF. CDR3 DNA: TGTGCCAGCAGTTGGGGGGGCTACTCCTACGAGCAGTACTTC.

The chain recombines TRBV15 with TRBJ1-2; 10 nucleotides line up with TRBD1. V lost 3 bases, J lost 4 bases, and 17 bases stayed unmatched. The CDR3 sequence is 19 residues long. The germline CDR1 and CDR2 sequences are LNHNV and YYDKDF (reference sequence). The CDR3 here is CATSRDRWTGGGPGYGYTF. Written as DNA, the CDR3 is TGTGCCACCAGCAGGGATCGGTGGACAGGGGGTGGCCCGGGCTATGGCTACACCTTC.

The chain links TRBV7-9 to TRBJ1-1; 7 nucleotides line up with TRBD1. The CDR3 runs 13 residues. The J segment lost 5 bases and the V segment lost 4 bases, leaving 4 bases of the junction unmatched. From germline, CDR1 is SEHNR and CDR2 FQNEAQ (reference sequence). CDR3 sequence reads: CASSYDRATEAFF. The CDR3 DNA follows: TGTGCCAGCAGCTATGACAGGGCAACTGAAGCTTTCTTT.

The chain links TRBV27 to TRBJ1-6; no clear D gene. V lost 3 bases and J 11 bases, leaving 14 bases between the germline ends. Germline V gives CDR1 MNHEY, CDR2 SMNVEV (reference sequence). This CDR3 has 14 amino acids. In DNA, the CDR3 is TGTGCCAGCAGTTTGAACGGTCTTACGACACCCCTCCACTTT. Encoded protein: CASSLNGLTTPLHF.